This TCR beta chain was captured in a study of CXCR3-negative and CXCR3-positive naive CD8 T cells. Findings of the study overall: The TRB CDR3s that CXCR3-positive naive cells carried were more hydrophobic than those of CXCR3-negative naive cells. PBMCs showed partially decreased CXCR3 expression after cryopreservation, and most assays used fresh PBMCs. Diversity was high in both naive subsets and much lower in memory cells.

About this clonotype: What it binds is not known.

In triplicate, each CD8+ T cell subset was sorted at a few hundred thousand cells per replicate. Naive CD8+ T cells showed a CD45RO-CCR7+CD27+CD95- phenotype. CDR3 length: 15 residues. CDR1 is MDHEN and CDR2 is SYDVKM in the germline V gene. The authors made the TRB cDNA libraries by 5' RACE using UMI labels. TCRdb reanalyzed the 5' RACE reads and collapses them to one entry per CDR3 protein, without DNA. This table lists approximately 130,000 distinct CDR3 sequences. Material for sequencing was naive CXCR3+ CD8+ T cells from blood. This sample's subset: CD45RO-CCR7+CD27+CD95- naive CD8+ T cells expressing CXCR3 (TNR3+). This clonotype was obtained from a human donor in good health. Some clones in this sample may be carry-over from other donors' samples. The chain combines TRBV28 with TRBJ2-5; TCRdb selects TRBD2, and the lack of DNA leaves this call unchecked. The CDR3 loop is CASSFERGGDETQYF.